A selection of T cell receptor beta chains follows, all from one sample in a study of blood T cell repertoires in COVID-19. Using immunoSEQ multiplex PCR, the repertoire was profiled, and TCRdb retains in-frame clones only, with some absent. The profile shows over 120,000 clones, about 87% of them singletons. Specimen: peripheral blood. The receptor set was obtained from a woman in her 50s with acute or convalescent COVID-19. Both conserved end residues are part of each CDR3. D genes are given only for firm matches. Clone size is given for some rows only: seen once, a few or many times, or a class if the clone is expanded.

>-|TRBV6-5|TRBD1|TRBJ1-2
TGTGCCAGCAGTCCCGGGACAGGACTAAACTATGGCTACACCTTC
CASSPGTGLNYGYTF
>-|TRBV19|-|TRBJ1-3
TGTGCCAGTAATGAACAGTTCTCTGGAAACACCATATATTTT
CASNEQFSGNTIYF
>-|TRBV24-1|TRBD2|TRBJ2-3
TGTGCCACCAGTGATTTGGCGGGAGGGCCGGATACGCAGTATTTT
CATSDLAGGPDTQYF
>-|TRBV20-1|TRBD1|TRBJ1-1
TGCAGTGCTAGTACAGGGGGGGTCACTGAAGCTTTCTTT
CSASTGGVTEAFF
>-|TRBV12-3/TRBV12-4|TRBD1|TRBJ1-6
TGTGCCAGCAGCCAGACAGGGGCCTCACCCCTCCACTTT
CASSQTGASPLHF
>-|TRBV7-8|TRBD1|TRBJ1-5
TGTGCCAGCAGCTTTGACAGGGGGCCACCCGGTAGCAATCAGCCCCAGCATTTT
CASSFDRGPPGSNQPQHF
>-|TRBV5-6|-|TRBJ2-7
TGTGCCAGCAGCTTCCAGGTGGTCCGCGAGCAGTACTTC
CASSFQVVREQYF
>-|TRBV19|-|TRBJ1-5
TGTGCCAGTAGTATAGATCTGGCAGGCAATCAGCCCCAGCATTTT
CASSIDLAGNQPQHF
>-|TRBV5-1|TRBD1|TRBJ1-1
TGCGCCAGCAGCCCCGGGACAGGGGGCGCGAGGGACACTGAAGCTTTCTTT
CASSPGTGGARDTEAFF
>-|TRBV6-5|-|TRBJ2-7
TGTGCCAGCAGCTTCCAGGACACGACCTACGAGCAGTACTTC
CASSFQDTTYEQYF
>few|TRBV28|-|TRBJ1-5
TGTGCCAGCAGTTCCCCCTATTACAGGGCGGGTCAGCCCCAGCATTTT
CASSSPYYRAGQPQHF
>-|TRBV4-2|-|TRBJ2-7
TGTGCCAGCAGCCTTGCGCGATCCTACGAGCAGTACTTC
CASSLARSYEQYF
>-|TRBV9|TRBD1|TRBJ1-2
TGTGCCAGCAGCGTAGGAGGGGGCTCGGCTAACTATGGCTACACCTTC
CASSVGGGSANYGYTF
>-|TRBV7-6|-|TRBJ2-4
TGTGCCAGCAGCTTAGCGATGGCAGGGGCTCAAAACATTCAGTACTTC
CASSLAMAGAQNIQYF
>-|TRBV28|-|TRBJ1-1
TGTGCCAGCATTAATTCCCGGGGGGGCAGGTACACTGAAGCTTTCTTT
CASINSRGGRYTEAFF
>-|TRBV27|TRBD1|TRBJ1-1
TGTGCCAGCAGTTGGGGACAGGGAGGAGCTGAAGCTTTCTTT
CASSWGQGGAEAFF
>once|TRBV10-1|-|TRBJ1-2
TGCGCCAGCAGTGAGTCGAACCGAGACTATGGCTACACCTTC
CASSESNRDYGYTF
>-|TRBV6-5|-|TRBJ2-7
TGTGCCAGCACCTTAACAGGTCTCTACGAGCAGTACTTC
CASTLTGLYEQYF
>-|TRBV12-5|TRBD2|TRBJ2-7
TGTGCTAGTGGTTCGACTAGCGGGAGGGCATCTTACGAGCAGTACTTC
CASGSTSGRASYEQYF
>few|TRBV7-9|TRBD1|TRBJ1-1
TGTGCCAGCAGCTTAGACAGGGGCGCTGAAGCTTTCTTT
CASSLDRGAEAFF
>-|TRBV7-8|TRBD2|TRBJ2-3
TGTGCCAGCAGCTTAGAATGGAGCGGGGACACAGATACGCAGTATTTT
CASSLEWSGDTDTQYF
>-|TRBV5-1|-|TRBJ1-1
TGCGCCAGCAGCTTGGGAGGCACGGCCGAAACTCTGAGAGCTTTCTTT
CASSLGGTAETLRAFF
>-|TRBV3-1/TRBV3-2|TRBD1|TRBJ2-1
TGTGCCAGCAGCTCTACCGGGACAGGGTACAATGAGCAGTTCTTC
CASSSTGTGYNEQFF
>-|TRBV29-1|-|TRBJ1-1
TGCAGCGCCCGCGCCGGGATAGGGAACACTGAAGCTTTCTTT
CSARAGIGNTEAFF
>-|TRBV10-3|-|TRBJ2-1
TGTGCCCTCTCGCGGGACGCCTCCTACAATGAGCAGTTCTTC
CALSRDASYNEQFF
>-|TRBV12-5|-|TRBJ1-4
TGTGCTAGTGGTTGGGGGGAAGAGGGGGAAAAACTGTTTTTT
CASGWGEEGEKLFF
>-|TRBV3-1/TRBV3-2|-|TRBJ1-2
TGTGCCAGCAGCCAAGGAAGGGGGAACTATGGCTACACCTTC
CASSQGRGNYGYTF
>few|TRBV9|-|TRBJ2-1
TGTGCCAGCAGCGTAGTAGCAGCCTACAATGAGCAGTTCTTC
CASSVVAAYNEQFF
>-|TRBV19|TRBD2|TRBJ2-1
TGTGCCAGTAGTATAGATCTACTTTCGGGGGGGAGAGGGCAGTTCTTC
CASSIDLLSGGRGQFF
>few|TRBV18|-|TRBJ1-2
TGTGCCAGCTCCCCGAGAGACACCGGCGAGGGCTACACCTTC
CASSPRDTGEGYTF
>-|TRBV19|-|TRBJ2-7
TGTGCCAGTAGTATGGCCCGCTCCTACGAGCAGTACTTC
CASSMARSYEQYF
>-|TRBV29-1|TRBD1|TRBJ1-2
TGCAGCGTTGGGCCGGGACAGATCTATGGCTACACCTTC
CSVGPGQIYGYTF
>-|TRBV3-1/TRBV3-2|TRBD1|TRBJ2-1
TGTGCCAGCAGCCGGAACAGGGGGTCAGGTTACAATGAGCAGTTCTTC
CASSRNRGSGYNEQFF
>-|TRBV25-1|-|TRBJ2-7
TGTGCCAGCAGTCCACAGGGATTAGGGGAGCAGTACTTC
CASSPQGLGEQYF
>-|TRBV27|TRBD1|TRBJ1-2
TGTGCCAGCAGTTCCGGGACAGGAGGTAACTATGGCTACACCTTC
CASSSGTGGNYGYTF
>-|TRBV29-1|-|TRBJ2-3
TGCAGCGTTCAGGTGCTAAACGCAGATACGCAGTATTTT
CSVQVLNADTQYF
>few|TRBV7-9|-|TRBJ2-7
TGTGCCAGCAGCAGGACGGATGCTCCAGGGGAGCAGTACTTC
CASSRTDAPGEQYF
>-|TRBV11-2|-|TRBJ2-1
TGTGCCAGCAGCTTAGACCAGGGTAGGGAGCAGTTCTTC
CASSLDQGREQFF
>-|TRBV28|TRBD2|TRBJ2-3
TGTGCCAGCAGTTTAAGACTAGCGGGAGAGGTAGATACGCAGTATTTT
CASSLRLAGEVDTQYF
>-|TRBV30|TRBD1|TRBJ1-2
TGTGCCTGGAGTGACGACAGGGTAGTTGTTAGCTATGGCTACACCTTC
CAWSDDRVVVSYGYTF